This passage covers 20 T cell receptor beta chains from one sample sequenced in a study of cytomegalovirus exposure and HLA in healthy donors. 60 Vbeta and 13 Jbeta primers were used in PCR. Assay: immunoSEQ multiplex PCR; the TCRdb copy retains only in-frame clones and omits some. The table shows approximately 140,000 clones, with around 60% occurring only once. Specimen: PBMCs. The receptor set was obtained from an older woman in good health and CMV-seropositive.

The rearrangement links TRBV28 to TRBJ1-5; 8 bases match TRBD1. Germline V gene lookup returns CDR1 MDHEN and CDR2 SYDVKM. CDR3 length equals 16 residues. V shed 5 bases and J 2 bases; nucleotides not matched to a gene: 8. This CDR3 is CASSPRTGLGNQPQHF. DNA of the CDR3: TGTGCCAGCAGTCCTAGGACAGGGCTCGGCAATCAGCCCCAGCATTTT.

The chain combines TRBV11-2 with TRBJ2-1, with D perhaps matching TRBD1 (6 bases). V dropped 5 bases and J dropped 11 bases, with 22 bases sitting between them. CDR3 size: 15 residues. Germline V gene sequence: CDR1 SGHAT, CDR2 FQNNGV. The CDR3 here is CASSPSDRLWSKQFF. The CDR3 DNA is TGTGCCAGCAGCCCTTCGGACAGACTTTGGTCGAAGCAGTTCTTC.

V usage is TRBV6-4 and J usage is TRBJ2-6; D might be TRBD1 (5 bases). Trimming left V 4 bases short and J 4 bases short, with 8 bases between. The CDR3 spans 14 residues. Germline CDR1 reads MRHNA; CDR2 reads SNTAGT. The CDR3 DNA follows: TGTGCCAGCAGTGCAGGGCCCGGGGCCAACGTCCTGACTTTC. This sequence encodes CASSAGPGANVLTF.

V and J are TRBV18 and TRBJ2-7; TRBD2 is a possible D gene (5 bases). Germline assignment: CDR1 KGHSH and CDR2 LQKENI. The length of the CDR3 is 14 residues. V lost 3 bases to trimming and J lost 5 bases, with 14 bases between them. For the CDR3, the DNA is TGTGCCAGCTCACCCAGCCGGGGATCAGACGAGCAGTACTTC. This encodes CASSPSRGSDEQYF.

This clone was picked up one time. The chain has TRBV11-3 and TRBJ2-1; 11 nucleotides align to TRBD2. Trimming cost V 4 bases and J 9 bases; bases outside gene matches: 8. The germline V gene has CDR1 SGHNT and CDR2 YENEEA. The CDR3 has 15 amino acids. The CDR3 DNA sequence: TGTGCCAGCAGCTCCCTAGCGGGAGGAAGTAGTGAGCAGTTCTTC. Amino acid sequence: CASSSLAGGSSEQFF.

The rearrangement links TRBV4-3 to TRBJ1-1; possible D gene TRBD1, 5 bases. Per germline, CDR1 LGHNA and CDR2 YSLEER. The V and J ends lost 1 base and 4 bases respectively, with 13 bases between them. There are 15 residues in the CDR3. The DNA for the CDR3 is TGCGCCAGCAGCCAAGGGATCAGGGTTTCCACTGAAGCTTTCTTT. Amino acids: CASSQGIRVSTEAFF.

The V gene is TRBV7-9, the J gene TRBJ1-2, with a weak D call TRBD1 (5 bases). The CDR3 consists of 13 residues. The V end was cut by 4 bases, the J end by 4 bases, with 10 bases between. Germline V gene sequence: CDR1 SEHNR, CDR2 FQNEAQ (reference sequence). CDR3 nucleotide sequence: TGTGCCAGCAGCTGGGGGGACGGCTATGGCTACACCTTC. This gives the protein CASSWGDGYGYTF.

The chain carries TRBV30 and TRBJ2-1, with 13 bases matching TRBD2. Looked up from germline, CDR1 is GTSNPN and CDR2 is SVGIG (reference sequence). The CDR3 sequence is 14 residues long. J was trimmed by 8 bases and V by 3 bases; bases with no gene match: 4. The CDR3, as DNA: TGTGCCTGGAGAAGGACTAGCGGGAGCTATGAGCAGTTCTTC. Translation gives CAWRRTSGSYEQFF.

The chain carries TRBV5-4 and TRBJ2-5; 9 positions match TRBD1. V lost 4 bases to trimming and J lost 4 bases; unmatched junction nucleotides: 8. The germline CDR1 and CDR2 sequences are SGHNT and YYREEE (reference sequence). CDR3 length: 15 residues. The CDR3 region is CASSLPGTGTETQYF. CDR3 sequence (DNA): TGTGCCAGCAGCCTACCGGGGACAGGGACAGAGACCCAGTACTTC.

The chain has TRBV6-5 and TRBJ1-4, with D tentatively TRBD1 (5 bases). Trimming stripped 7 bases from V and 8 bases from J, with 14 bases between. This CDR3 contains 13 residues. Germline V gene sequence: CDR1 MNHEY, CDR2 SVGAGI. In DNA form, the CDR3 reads TGTGCCAGCACAGGGTCGGTAGGGGAAAAACTGTTTTTT. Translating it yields CASTGSVGEKLFF.

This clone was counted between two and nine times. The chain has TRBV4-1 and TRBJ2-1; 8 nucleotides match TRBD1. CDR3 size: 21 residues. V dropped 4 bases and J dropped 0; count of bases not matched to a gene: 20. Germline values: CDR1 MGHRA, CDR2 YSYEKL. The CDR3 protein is CASSPMGQVTQAGGSYNEQFF. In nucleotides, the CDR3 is TGCGCCAGCAGCCCGATGGGACAGGTTACACAAGCGGGCGGCTCCTACAATGAGCAGTTCTTC.

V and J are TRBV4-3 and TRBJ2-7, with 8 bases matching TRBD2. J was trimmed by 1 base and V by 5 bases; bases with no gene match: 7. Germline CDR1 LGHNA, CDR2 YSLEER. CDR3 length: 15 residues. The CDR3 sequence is CASSTSAGVSYEQYF. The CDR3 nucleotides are TGCGCCAGCAGCACCTCAGCGGGAGTTTCCTACGAGCAGTACTTC.

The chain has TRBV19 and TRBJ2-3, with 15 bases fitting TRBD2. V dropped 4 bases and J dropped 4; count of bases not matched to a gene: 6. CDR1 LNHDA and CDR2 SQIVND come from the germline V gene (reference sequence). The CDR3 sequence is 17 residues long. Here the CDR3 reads CASSTGTSGRPPDTQYF. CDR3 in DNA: TGTGCCAGTAGTACCGGGACTAGCGGGAGGCCACCAGATACGCAGTATTTT. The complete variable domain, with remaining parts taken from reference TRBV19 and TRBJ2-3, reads DGGITQSPKYLFRKEGQNVTLSCEQNLNHDAMYWYRQDPGQGLRLIYYSQIVNDFQKGDIAEGYSVSREKKESFPLTVTSAQKNPTAFYLCASSTGTSGRPPDTQYFGPGTRLTVL.

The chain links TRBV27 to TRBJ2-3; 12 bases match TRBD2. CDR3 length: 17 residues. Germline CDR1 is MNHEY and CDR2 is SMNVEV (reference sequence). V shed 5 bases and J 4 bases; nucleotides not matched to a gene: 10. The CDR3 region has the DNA TGTGCCAGCAGTCCAGAACCGACTAGCGGGAGCGCAGATACGCAGTATTTT. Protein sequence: CASSPEPTSGSADTQYF.

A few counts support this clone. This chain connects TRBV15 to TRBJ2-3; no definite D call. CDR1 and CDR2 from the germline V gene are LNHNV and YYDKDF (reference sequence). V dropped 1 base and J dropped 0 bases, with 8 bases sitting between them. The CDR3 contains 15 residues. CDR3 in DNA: TGTGCCACCAGCAGAGGAGTCGCTAGCACAGATACGCAGTATTTT. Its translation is CATSRGVASTDTQYF.

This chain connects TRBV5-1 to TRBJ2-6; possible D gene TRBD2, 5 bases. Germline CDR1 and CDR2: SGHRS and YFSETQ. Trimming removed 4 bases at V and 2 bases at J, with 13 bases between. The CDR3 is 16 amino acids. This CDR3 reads CASSQIGNTGANVLTF. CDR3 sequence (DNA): TGCGCCAGCAGCCAAATCGGGAATACTGGGGCCAACGTCCTGACTTTC.

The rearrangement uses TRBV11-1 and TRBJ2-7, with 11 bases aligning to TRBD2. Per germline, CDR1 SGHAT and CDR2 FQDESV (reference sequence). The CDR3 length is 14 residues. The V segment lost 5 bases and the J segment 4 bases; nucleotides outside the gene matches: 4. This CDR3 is CASSGLAGGYEQYF. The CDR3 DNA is TGTGCCAGCAGCGGGCTAGCGGGAGGTTACGAGCAGTACTTC.

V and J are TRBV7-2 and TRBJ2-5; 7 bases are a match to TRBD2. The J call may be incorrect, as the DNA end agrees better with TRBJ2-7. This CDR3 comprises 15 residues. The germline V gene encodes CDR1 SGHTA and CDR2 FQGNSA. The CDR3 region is CASSLEAREAYEQYF. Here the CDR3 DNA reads TGTGCCAGCAGCTTAGAGGCTCGGGAGGCCTACGAGCAGTACTTC.

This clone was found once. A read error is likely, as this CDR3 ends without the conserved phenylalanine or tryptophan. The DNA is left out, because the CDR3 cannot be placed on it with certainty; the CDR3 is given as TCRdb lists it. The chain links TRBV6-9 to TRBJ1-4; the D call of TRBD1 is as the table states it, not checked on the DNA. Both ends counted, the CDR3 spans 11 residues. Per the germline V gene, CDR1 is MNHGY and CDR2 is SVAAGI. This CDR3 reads CASSYPGQAGG.

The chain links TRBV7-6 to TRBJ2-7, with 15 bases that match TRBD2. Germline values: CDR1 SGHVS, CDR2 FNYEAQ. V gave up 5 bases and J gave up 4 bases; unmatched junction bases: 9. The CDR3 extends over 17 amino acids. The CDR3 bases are TGTGCCAGCAGCCCCGGACTAGCGGGAGGGCTGGTTTACGAGCAGTACTTC. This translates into CASSPGLAGGLVYEQYF.